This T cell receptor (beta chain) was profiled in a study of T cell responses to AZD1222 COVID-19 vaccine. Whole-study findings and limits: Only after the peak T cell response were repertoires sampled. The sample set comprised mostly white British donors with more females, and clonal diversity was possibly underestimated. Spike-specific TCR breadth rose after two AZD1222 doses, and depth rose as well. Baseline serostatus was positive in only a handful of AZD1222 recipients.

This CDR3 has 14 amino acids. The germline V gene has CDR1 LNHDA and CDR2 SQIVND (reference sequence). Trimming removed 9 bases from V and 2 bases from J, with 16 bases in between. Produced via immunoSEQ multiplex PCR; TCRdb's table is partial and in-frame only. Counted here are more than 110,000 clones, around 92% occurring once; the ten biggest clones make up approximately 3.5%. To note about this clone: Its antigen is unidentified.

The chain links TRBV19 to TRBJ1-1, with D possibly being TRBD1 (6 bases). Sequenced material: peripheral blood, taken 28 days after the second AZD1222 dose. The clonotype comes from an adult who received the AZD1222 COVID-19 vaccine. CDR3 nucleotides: TGTGCCAGCGTCCCGGACAGCGCTAACACTGAAGCTTTCTTT. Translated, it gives CASVPDSANTEAFF.